The clone carrying this T cell receptor (beta chain) has a single count. Its antigen is undetermined. The junction differs from germline at one of its ends, possibly a read error. In germline, CDR1 is MDHEN, CDR2 SYDVKM. The CDR3 spans 14 residues. Via MiXCR, TCRdb re-called the RACE reads, giving one row per CDR3 protein. The sample carries approximately 79,000 distinct CDR3 sequences, over 6.5% recorded once. The data were obtained in a study of human T cells and chemical hapten exposure. Study-level background: Mostly female patients had alopecia areata, totalis or universalis. General study findings and limits: The study found expanded TCRs formed significantly more large CDR3 similarity clusters than controls.

Time point specified: pre-sensitization, week 0. Treatment reported: therapeutic diphenylcyclopropenone sensitization with weekly scalp DPC. Sequences were derived from whole blood, sampled in connection with sensitization to the hapten diphenylcyclopropenone (DPC). The source is a man aged 35-49 years with alopecia areata. Some clones in this sample may be carry-over from other donors' samples. The J gene is TRBJ1-1, the V gene TRBV28; D ambiguous. The CDR3 reads CAGSLVSPNTEAFF. The CDR3 DNA is TGTGCCGGCAGTTTAGTAAGTCCGAACACTGAAGCTTTCTTT.